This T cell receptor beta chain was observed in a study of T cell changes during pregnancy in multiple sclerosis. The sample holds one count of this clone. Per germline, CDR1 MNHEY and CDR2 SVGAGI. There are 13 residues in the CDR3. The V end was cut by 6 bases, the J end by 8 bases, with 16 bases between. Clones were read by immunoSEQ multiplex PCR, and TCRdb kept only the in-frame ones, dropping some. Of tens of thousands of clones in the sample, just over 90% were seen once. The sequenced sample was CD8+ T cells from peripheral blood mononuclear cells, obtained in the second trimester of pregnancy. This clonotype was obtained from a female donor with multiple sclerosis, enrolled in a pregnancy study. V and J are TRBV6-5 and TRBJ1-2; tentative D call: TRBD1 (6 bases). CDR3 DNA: TGTGCCAGCAGCTGGACAGACTATAGAGGCTACACCTTC. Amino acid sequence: CASSWTDYRGYTF.